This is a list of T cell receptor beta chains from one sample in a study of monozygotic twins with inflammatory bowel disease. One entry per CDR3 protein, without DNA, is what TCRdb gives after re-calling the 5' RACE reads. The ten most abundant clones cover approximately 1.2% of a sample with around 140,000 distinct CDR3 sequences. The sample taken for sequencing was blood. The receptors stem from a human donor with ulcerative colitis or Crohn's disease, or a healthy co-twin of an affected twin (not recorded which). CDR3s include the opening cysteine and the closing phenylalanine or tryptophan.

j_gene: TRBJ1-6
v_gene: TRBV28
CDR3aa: CASSTGNSPLHF

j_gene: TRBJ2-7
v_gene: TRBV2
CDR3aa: CASHAGHEQYF

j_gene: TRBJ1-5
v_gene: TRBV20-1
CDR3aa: CSATQGEGSNQPQHF

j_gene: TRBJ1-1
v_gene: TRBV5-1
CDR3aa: CASSRTTMNTEAFF

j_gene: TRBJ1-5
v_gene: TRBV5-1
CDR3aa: CASSAEADNQPQHF

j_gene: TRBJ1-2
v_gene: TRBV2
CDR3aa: CASSQDHYGYTF

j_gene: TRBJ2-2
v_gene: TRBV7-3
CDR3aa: CASSLFVGTTGELFF

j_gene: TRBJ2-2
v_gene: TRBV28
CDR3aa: CASRGSGRVATGELFF

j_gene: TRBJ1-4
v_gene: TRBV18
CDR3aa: CASSPRDARSNEKLFF

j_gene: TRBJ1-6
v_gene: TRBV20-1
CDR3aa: CSATTGQYNSPLHF

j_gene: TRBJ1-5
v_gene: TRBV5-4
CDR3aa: CASSFLIWSTVYSNQPQHF

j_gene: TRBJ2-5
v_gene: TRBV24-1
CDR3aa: CATSDSDRGLRETQYF

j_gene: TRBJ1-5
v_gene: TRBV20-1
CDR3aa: CSARVRTGGKNQPQHF

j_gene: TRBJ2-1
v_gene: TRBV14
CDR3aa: CASSQDPVYNEQFF

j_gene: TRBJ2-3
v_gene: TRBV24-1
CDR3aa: CATSGDRDSRDLTDTQYF

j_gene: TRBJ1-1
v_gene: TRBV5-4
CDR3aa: CASSRGQGKNTEAFF

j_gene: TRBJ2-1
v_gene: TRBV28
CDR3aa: CASSLSNRGNEQFF

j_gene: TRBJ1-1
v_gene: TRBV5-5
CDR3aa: CASSSRRGLNTEAFF

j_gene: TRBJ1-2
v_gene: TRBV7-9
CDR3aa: CASSLAVGQGNYGYTF

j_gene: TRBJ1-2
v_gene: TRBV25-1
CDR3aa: CASSESLGLSGYTF

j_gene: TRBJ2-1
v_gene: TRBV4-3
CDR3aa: CAISHRLAAPYNEQFF

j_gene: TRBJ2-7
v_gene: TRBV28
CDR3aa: CASIPGDTSYEQYF

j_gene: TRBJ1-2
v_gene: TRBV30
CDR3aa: CAWSVGARYGYTF

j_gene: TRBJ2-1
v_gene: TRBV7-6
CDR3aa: CASSLAGRENEQFF

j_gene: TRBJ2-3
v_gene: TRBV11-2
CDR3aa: CASSLDWSGTDTQYF

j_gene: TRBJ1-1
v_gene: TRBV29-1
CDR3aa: CSGGQLNTEAFF

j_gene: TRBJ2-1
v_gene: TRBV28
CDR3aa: CASSLAKLAGRNEQFF

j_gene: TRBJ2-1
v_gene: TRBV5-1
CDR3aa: CASRLAGDNEQFF

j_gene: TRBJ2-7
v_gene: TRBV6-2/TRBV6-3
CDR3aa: CAINTLATGDVYEQYF

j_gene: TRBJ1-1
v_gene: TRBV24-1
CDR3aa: CATSDFGGEAFF

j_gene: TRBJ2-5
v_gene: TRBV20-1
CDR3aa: CSAPGRGRKGETQYF

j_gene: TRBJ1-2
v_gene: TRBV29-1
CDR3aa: CSVLEGQTGYTF

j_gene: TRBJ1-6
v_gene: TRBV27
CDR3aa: CASRGGYVNNSPLHF

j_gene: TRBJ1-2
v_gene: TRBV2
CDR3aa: CASTPSSYGYTF

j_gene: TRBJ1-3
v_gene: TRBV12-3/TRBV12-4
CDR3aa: CASSLIRNTIYF

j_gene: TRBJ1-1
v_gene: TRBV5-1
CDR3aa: CASSHEGVVMNTEAFF

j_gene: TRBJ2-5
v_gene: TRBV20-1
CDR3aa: CSASGPQETQYF

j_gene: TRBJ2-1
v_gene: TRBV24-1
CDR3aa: CATSDWDENEQFF

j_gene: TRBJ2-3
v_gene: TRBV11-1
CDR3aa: CASSLRLAGGPDTDTQYF

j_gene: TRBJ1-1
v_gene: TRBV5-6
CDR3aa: CASSLWSGQTNTEAFF

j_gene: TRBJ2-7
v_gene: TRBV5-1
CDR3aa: CASPSIREYEQYF

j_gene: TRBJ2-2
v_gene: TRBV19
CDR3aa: CASSTRDATGELFF

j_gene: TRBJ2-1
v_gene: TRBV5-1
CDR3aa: CASSLAITSGSNEQFF

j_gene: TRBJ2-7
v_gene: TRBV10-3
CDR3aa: CAISESSGRALYYEQYF

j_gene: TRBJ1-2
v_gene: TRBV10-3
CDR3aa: CAISEQVHGYTF

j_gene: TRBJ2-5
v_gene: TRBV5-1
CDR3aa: CASSLVTGRETQYF

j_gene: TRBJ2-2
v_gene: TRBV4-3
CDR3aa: CASSQVSLARNTGELFF

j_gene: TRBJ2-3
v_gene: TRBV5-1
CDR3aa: CASSFRADTQYF

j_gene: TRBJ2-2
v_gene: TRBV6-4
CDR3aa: CAVRQGAYTGELFF

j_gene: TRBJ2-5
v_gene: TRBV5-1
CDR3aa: CASSNPGQIQETQYF

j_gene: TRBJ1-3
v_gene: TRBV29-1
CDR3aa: CAHQVSGNTIYF

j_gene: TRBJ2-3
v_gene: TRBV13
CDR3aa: CASRFTGDTQYF

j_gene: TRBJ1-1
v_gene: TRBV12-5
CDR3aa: CASGLGRRSQNTEAFF

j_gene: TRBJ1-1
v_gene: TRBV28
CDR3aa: CASTRGGVGTEAFF

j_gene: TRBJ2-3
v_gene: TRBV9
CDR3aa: CASSPRGSASSTDTQYF

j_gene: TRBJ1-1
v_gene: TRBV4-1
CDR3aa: CASSQGRQGVMNTEAFF

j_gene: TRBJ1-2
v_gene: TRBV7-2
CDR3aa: CASSPEMAANYGYTF

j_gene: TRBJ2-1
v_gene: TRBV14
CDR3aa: CASSQDWQSRRFF

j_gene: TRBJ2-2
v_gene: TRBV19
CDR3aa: CASRGRGGGELFF

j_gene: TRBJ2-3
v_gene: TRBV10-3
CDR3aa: CAISESTRVGGTQYF